The 10 T cell receptor beta chains presented below share a single source sample, sequenced in a study of blood T cell repertoires in COVID-19. This table comes from immunoSEQ multiplex PCR, and its TCRdb copy is limited to in-frame clones, with some not included. The sample has nearly 200,000 clones; about 86% are singletons. The sample was peripheral blood. These receptors were collected from a woman in her 70s with acute or convalescent COVID-19.

J is TRBJ1-4 and V is TRBV5-1; 9 positions agree with TRBD1. In germline, CDR1 is SGHRS, CDR2 YFSETQ. V lost 4 bases and J lost 10; bases outside the gene matches: 8. There are 14 residues in the CDR3. CDR3 nucleotide sequence: TGCGCCAGCAGCCCCGGGACAGGGTCGGGAAAACTGTTTTTT. This gives the protein CASSPGTGSGKLFF.

The V call is TRBV3-1 (or the pseudogene TRBV3-2), the J call TRBJ2-1; 9 nucleotides match TRBD2. Looked up from germline, CDR1 is LGHDT and CDR2 is YNNKEL (reference sequence). V dropped 1 base and J dropped 16; count of bases not matched to a gene: 2. The CDR3 spans 11 residues. CDR3 in amino acids: CASSQGGLAFF. DNA for the CDR3: TGTGCCAGCAGCCAAGGGGGACTAGCCTTCTTC.

This sequence joins TRBV7-9 and TRBJ2-7; the match to TRBD2 covers 11 bases. Losses at the gene ends were 4 bases for V and 4 bases for J; bases not matched to a gene: 0. The CDR3 is 13 residues long. Germline CDR1 SEHNR, CDR2 FQNEAQ (reference sequence). The CDR3 region is CASSSSGGYEQYF. The CDR3 DNA reads TGTGCCAGCAGCTCTAGCGGGGGGTACGAGCAGTACTTC.

This chain links TRBV6-6 with TRBJ2-5; D may be TRBD1 (7 bases). This CDR3 contains 14 residues. In germline, CDR1 is MNHNY, CDR2 SVGAGI (reference sequence). V lost 2 bases and J 5 bases, leaving 12 bases between the germline ends. CDR3: CASSYLQGRETQYF. CDR3 in DNA: TGTGCCAGCAGTTACCTACAGGGGAGGGAGACCCAGTACTTC.

This chain links TRBV7-8 with TRBJ2-3, with 11 nucleotides matching TRBD2. Looked up from germline, CDR1 is SGHVS and CDR2 is FQNEAQ. V dropped 2 bases and J dropped 6; count of bases not matched to a gene: 10. The CDR3 has 17 residues. The CDR3 sequence: CASSLRTSGSGLDTQYF. In DNA, the CDR3 is TGTGCCAGCAGCTTAAGAACTAGCGGGAGTGGGTTGGATACGCAGTATTTT.

V usage is TRBV3-1 (or the pseudogene TRBV3-2) and J usage is TRBJ2-5, with 10 bases aligning to TRBD2. The length of the CDR3 is 14 residues. Germline CDR1 and CDR2: LGHDT and YNNKEL (reference sequence). V shed 2 bases, J shed 4 bases, and the junction held 1 base outside the gene matches. The CDR3 DNA reads as TGTGCCAGCAGCCAACGGACTAGCGGAGAGACCCAGTACTTC. This gives the protein CASSQRTSGETQYF.

The chain combines TRBV11-2 with TRBJ2-1, with 9 positions matching TRBD2. V dropped 1 base and J dropped 7; count of bases not matched to a gene: 5. The germline V gene has CDR1 SGHAT and CDR2 FQNNGV. This CDR3 has 15 residues. The CDR3 sequence is CASSLGRGGSNEQFF. CDR3 DNA sequence: TGTGCCAGCAGCTTAGGGCGGGGGGGCAGTAATGAGCAGTTCTTC.

The chain carries TRBV10-1 and TRBJ2-2, with 11 bases matching TRBD2. V was pared by 6 bases and J by 4 bases, with 4 bases of the junction left unmatched. The CDR3 is 15 residues long. Germline V gene sequence: CDR1 WNHNN, CDR2 SYGVQD (reference sequence). DNA for the CDR3: TGCGCCAGCAGCCCCGGGACTAGCGGCACCGGGGAGCTGTTTTTT. This encodes CASSPGTSGTGELFF.

The chain employs TRBV19 and TRBJ1-3, with 8 bases matching TRBD1. Unmatched junction bases numbered 5, after V lost 4 bases and J lost 0 bases. Germline V gene data show CDR1 as LNHDA and CDR2 as SQIVND (reference sequence). The CDR3 spans 16 residues. CDR3 nucleotide sequence: TGTGCCAGTAGTAGCCGACAGGGGCACTCTGGAAACACCATATATTTT. The encoded protein is CASSSRQGHSGNTIYF.

The V gene is TRBV11-3, the J gene TRBJ2-2, with 7 bases aligning to TRBD2. Germline CDR1 SGHNT, CDR2 YENEEA. The CDR3 is made up of 16 amino acids. V dropped 4 bases and J dropped 3; count of bases not matched to a gene: 8. This CDR3 reads CASSSYGLADTGELFF. CDR3 sequence (DNA): TGTGCCAGCAGCTCTTACGGGCTAGCGGACACCGGGGAGCTGTTTTTT.